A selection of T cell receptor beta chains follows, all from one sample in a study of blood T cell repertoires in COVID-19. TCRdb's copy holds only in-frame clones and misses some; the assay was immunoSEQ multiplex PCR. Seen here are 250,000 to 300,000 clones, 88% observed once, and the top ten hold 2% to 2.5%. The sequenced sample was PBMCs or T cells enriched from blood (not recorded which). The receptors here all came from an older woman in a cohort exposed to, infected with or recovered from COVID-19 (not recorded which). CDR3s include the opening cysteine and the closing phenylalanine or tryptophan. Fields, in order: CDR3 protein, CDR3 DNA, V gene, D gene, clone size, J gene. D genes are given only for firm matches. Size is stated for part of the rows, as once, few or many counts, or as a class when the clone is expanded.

CASSFQGVNYEQYF,TGTGCCAGCAGTTTCCAGGGGGTGAATTACGAGCAGTACTTC,TRBV28,TRBD1,-,TRBJ2-7
CASSRWTGGTDTQYF,TGCGCCAGCAGCAGATGGACAGGGGGCACAGATACGCAGTATTTT,TRBV5-1,TRBD1,once,TRBJ2-3
CASSLGQRHNSPLHF,TGCGCCAGCAGCTTGGGCCAGCGTCATAATTCACCCCTCCACTTT,TRBV5-1,-,-,TRBJ1-6
CASSLTGTSGGIYEQYF,TGTGCCAGCAGCCTAACCGGGACTAGCGGGGGTATCTACGAGCAGTACTTC,TRBV7-2,TRBD2,-,TRBJ2-7
CASSLVKGAGGELFF,TGTGCCAGCAGCTTAGTAAAGGGGGCCGGCGGGGAGCTGTTTTTT,TRBV11-2,TRBD1,-,TRBJ2-2
CASSVEGPGALDEQFF,TGTGCCAGCAGCGTAGAGGGGCCAGGCGCCTTAGATGAGCAGTTCTTC,TRBV9,-,-,TRBJ2-1
CASSLVLAGRGEQYF,TGCGCCAGCAGCTTGGTACTAGCGGGAAGAGGCGAGCAGTACTTC,TRBV5-1,TRBD2,-,TRBJ2-7
CASTQGVGTGELFF,TGTGCCAGCACTCAGGGGGTGGGGACCGGGGAGCTGTTTTTT,TRBV2,TRBD1,-,TRBJ2-2
CASSRGLAGEEQYF,TGTGCCAGCAGCCGTGGACTAGCGGGAGAAGAGCAGTACTTC,TRBV5-4,TRBD2,once,TRBJ2-7
CASSFGADPNEQFF,TGTGCCAGCAGCTTTGGAGCTGATCCGAATGAGCAGTTCTTC,TRBV11-3,-,-,TRBJ2-1
CASSEPILNIQYF,TGTGCCAGCAGTGAACCTATCTTAAACATTCAGTACTTC,TRBV7-2,-,-,TRBJ2-4
CASTGGYTEAFF,TGCGCCAGCACGGGGGGGTACACTGAAGCTTTCTTT,TRBV10-2,-,-,TRBJ1-1
CASSEGVSGRNNEQFF,TGTGCCAGCAGTGAAGGGGTTAGCGGGAGGAACAATGAGCAGTTCTTC,TRBV25-1,TRBD2,-,TRBJ2-1
CASSQALAVRGVEQYF,TGCGCCAGCAGCCAAGCCCTAGCTGTTCGGGGGGTTGAGCAGTACTTC,TRBV4-1,TRBD2,-,TRBJ2-7
CASSLGRGRYNEQFF,TGTGCCAGCAGCTTGGGCAGGGGGCGTTACAATGAGCAGTTCTTC,TRBV11-3,TRBD1,-,TRBJ2-1
CASRLADGQAFF,TGTGCAAGTCGCTTAGCGGATGGGCAAGCTTTCTTT,TRBV12-2,-,-,TRBJ1-1
CASSRTRLNSYEQYF,TGTGCCAGCAGCCGCACGCGGTTAAACTCCTACGAGCAGTACTTC,TRBV7-9,-,once,TRBJ2-7
CASSQTPGQGAYNEQFF,TGTGCCAGCAGCCAAACCCCGGGACAGGGGGCCTACAATGAGCAGTTCTTC,TRBV3-1/TRBV3-2,TRBD1,-,TRBJ2-1
CASSRDRNGYTF,TGTGCCAGTAGCCGGGACAGAAATGGCTACACCTTC,TRBV2,TRBD1,-,TRBJ1-2
CASSHDQGAGEQFF,TGCGCCAGCAGCCATGACCAGGGGGCAGGCGAGCAGTTCTTC,TRBV4-1,TRBD1,few,TRBJ2-1
CASSFSSPGLAGVRGTGELFF,TGTGCCAGCAGTTTCTCCTCCCCGGGACTAGCGGGAGTAAGGGGCACCGGGGAGCTGTTTTTT,TRBV27,TRBD2,-,TRBJ2-2
CASSFGGNTGELFF,TGCGCCAGCAGCTTCGGAGGGAACACCGGGGAGCTGTTTTTT,TRBV5-1,-,-,TRBJ2-2
CASRDRGRTEAFF,TGTGCCAGCAGGGACAGGGGGAGGACTGAAGCTTTCTTT,TRBV28,TRBD1,-,TRBJ1-1
CAWTKGIGELFF,TGTGCCTGGACCAAGGGGATCGGGGAGCTGTTTTTT,TRBV30,-,-,TRBJ2-2
CASSGTGGVQPQHF,TGTGCCAGCAGTGGGACAGGGGGTGTTCAGCCCCAGCATTTT,TRBV2,TRBD1,once,TRBJ1-5
CAWTEMGQISGANVLTF,TGTGCCTGGACCGAAATGGGACAGATCTCTGGGGCCAACGTCCTGACTTTC,TRBV30,TRBD1,-,TRBJ2-6
CASSPTGSHGYTF,TGTGCCAGCAGCCCTACAGGGTCTCACGGCTACACCTTC,TRBV5-6,-,-,TRBJ1-2
CASSQGSGGSEDTQYF,TGTGCCAGCAGCCAAGGTAGCGGGGGGAGTGAGGATACGCAGTATTTT,TRBV4-2,TRBD2,-,TRBJ2-3
CASSGRLAAGGNEQFF,TGTGCCAGCAGCGGAAGACTAGCAGCTGGGGGCAATGAGCAGTTCTTC,TRBV9,TRBD2,-,TRBJ2-1
CASIISGQASYTF,TGTGCTAGCATCATTTCTGGACAGGCCAGCTACACCTTC,TRBV7-7,TRBD1,-,TRBJ1-2
CASRGAGGNNSPLHF,TGTGCCAGCAGGGGGGCAGGGGGAAATAATTCACCCCTCCACTTT,TRBV6-5,TRBD1,-,TRBJ1-6
CASSPPTGGTGELFF,TGTGCCAGCTCACCACCAACAGGGGGCACCGGGGAGCTGTTTTTT,TRBV18,TRBD1,-,TRBJ2-2
CASTGNSYEQYF,TGTGCCAGCACAGGGAACTCCTACGAGCAGTACTTC,TRBV28,-,-,TRBJ2-7
CASSLGRGTIQYF,TGTGCCAGCAGCCTAGGGCGGGGAACCATTCAGTACTTC,TRBV11-2,-,-,TRBJ2-4
CASSSGGPGELFF,TGTGCCAGCAGTTCGGGGGGCCCCGGGGAGCTGTTTTTT,TRBV12-3/TRBV12-4,-,-,TRBJ2-2
CASSREQGSYYEQYF,TGCGCCAGCAGCCGAGAACAGGGTTCTTACTACGAGCAGTACTTC,TRBV4-1,-,-,TRBJ2-7
CAWSGTGWTAFF,TGTGCCTGGTCTGGGACAGGGTGGACGGCTTTCTTT,TRBV30,TRBD1,-,TRBJ1-1
CASSKLAGGTNEQFF,TGTGCCAGCAGCAAACTAGCGGGAGGTACTAATGAGCAGTTCTTC,TRBV6-5,TRBD2,few,TRBJ2-1
CASSYTGYEQYF,TGTGCCAGCAGTTACACGGGCTACGAGCAGTACTTC,TRBV6-2/TRBV6-3,-,few,TRBJ2-7
CASSQDGTRTDTQYF,TGCGCCAGCAGCCAAGATGGGACTAGGACAGATACGCAGTATTTT,TRBV4-1,TRBD2,-,TRBJ2-3
CASSQQRGIYEQYF,TGTGCCAGCAGCCAGCAGCGGGGGATCTACGAGCAGTACTTC,TRBV14,TRBD2,-,TRBJ2-7
CAWSKSKTGSGNTIYF,TGTGCCTGGAGCAAAAGTAAGACAGGGTCTGGAAACACCATATATTTT,TRBV30,TRBD1,-,TRBJ1-3
CASSIGGRTQETQYF,TGTGCCAGCAGCATCGGCGGGAGAACGCAGGAGACCCAGTACTTC,TRBV9,TRBD2,-,TRBJ2-5
CASSRGLDHNEQFF,TGTGCCAGCAGCAGAGGACTAGATCACAATGAGCAGTTCTTC,TRBV7-2,TRBD2,few,TRBJ2-1
CASSVGVGLREKLFF,TGTGCCAGCAGCGTAGGGGTGGGGCTTAGAGAAAAACTGTTTTTT,TRBV9,-,-,TRBJ1-4
CASSLLEGKSGNTIYF,TGTGCCAGCAGCTTATTGGAGGGGAAGTCTGGAAACACCATATATTTT,TRBV7-9,-,-,TRBJ1-3
CASSPDIRDGYTF,TGTGCCAGCAGCCCGGACATCAGGGATGGCTACACCTTC,TRBV3-1/TRBV3-2,-,-,TRBJ1-2
CASSQGSMGRGVRETQYF,TGCGCCAGCAGCCAAGGGAGTATGGGCAGGGGGGTGCGAGAGACCCAGTACTTC,TRBV4-1,-,-,TRBJ2-5
CASTPAGGSFYNEQFF,TGTGCCAGTACCCCAGCGGGAGGTTCCTTCTACAATGAGCAGTTCTTC,TRBV19,TRBD2,-,TRBJ2-1
CASSYRGYNEQFF,TGTGCCAGCAGTTACAGGGGATACAATGAGCAGTTCTTC,TRBV6-5,-,-,TRBJ2-1
CASSLVRGRETQYF,TGTGCCAGCAGCTTAGTCAGGGGGCGGGAGACCCAGTACTTC,TRBV11-2,TRBD1,-,TRBJ2-5
CASSLAVTDTQYF,TGTGCCAGCAGTTTAGCGGTCACAGATACGCAGTATTTT,TRBV27,-,-,TRBJ2-3
CASSQPPQGNRAFF,TGCGCCAGCAGCCAACCCCCTCAGGGTAACCGCGCTTTCTTT,TRBV4-1,-,-,TRBJ1-1